This paragraph reports one TCR beta chain. Since all of the isolated RNA was reverse transcribed, expressed TCRB transcripts were what got sequenced. Libraries were prepared by immunoSEQ multiplex PCR; TCRdb keeps only in-frame clonotypes and omits some of them. The table lists around 250,000 clones, about 14% of them singletons. This sample was taken from a study of beta chain features in type 1 diabetes. The junction had 10 bases not matched to a gene; V was cut back by 4 bases and J by 8 bases. Looked up from germline, CDR1 is SGDLS and CDR2 is YYNGEE. The CDR3 extends over 15 amino acids. The sequenced material came from naive CD4+ T cells from blood. The rearrangement links TRBV9 to TRBJ1-4; 8 nucleotides match TRBD1. The sequence was collected from a woman aged 40 to 55 in good health. This CDR3 reads CASSSQTGVGEKLFF. For the CDR3, the DNA is TGTGCCAGCAGCTCCCAGACAGGGGTGGGGGAAAAACTGTTTTTT.